This TCR beta chain stems from a study of T cells in Graves' hyperthyroidism and ophthalmopathy. Patients showing uncontrolled infection, other autoimmune disease, pregnancy or lactation were ineligible. Thyroid ultrasound, orbital computed tomography, clinical symptoms, and serum thyroxine and TRAb underpinned diagnoses. Study-level points and caveats: Within blood appeared most thyroid clonotypes that had expanded above 0.001.

From RNA transcripts, TCR beta CDR3 regions were amplified. HTBI primers were employed in a first-round RT-PCR of the TCR CDR3. TCRdb itself ran the multiplex PCR reads through MiXCR, one entry per CDR3 protein. The data show around 560,000 distinct CDR3 sequences, 16% seen once. This clonotype has a handful of counts. Antigen: not known. This clonotype was sampled from a woman younger than 30 with Graves' hyperthyroidism. The sequenced sample was blood.

CDR3 bases: TGTGCCAGCAGCCAACTTCAGCGGGGGGGCCCAGGCACCGGGGAGCTGTTTTTT. This encodes CASSQLQRGGPGTGELFF. The J gene is TRBJ2-2, the V gene TRBV3-1; 10 positions match TRBD2. The CDR3 spans 18 residues. The junction had 10 bases not matched to a gene; V was cut back by 2 bases and J by 4 bases. CDR1 is LGHDT, CDR2 YNNKEL, per germline (reference sequence).